One sample yielded the 28 T cell receptor beta chains listed below, sequenced in a study of T-cell reconstitution after alpha-beta-depleted transplantation in children. The library targeted TCRbeta and was prepared with unique molecular identifiers. Each CDR3 protein is one row after TCRdb ran MiXCR on the PCR reads. The sample carries 350,000 to 450,000 distinct CDR3 sequences, 13% recorded once. The sequences come from PBMCs, collected from the stem cell graft. The receptors derive from a human donor who donated a stem cell graft to a child with Fanconi anemia.

This clonotype was detected many times. The chain has TRBV7-6 and TRBJ2-1, with D unclear. There are 15 residues in the CDR3. Germline V gene sequence: CDR1 SGHVS, CDR2 FNYEAQ. With 4 bases removed from V and 0 bases from J, the gap between germline ends came to 10 bases. This CDR3 reads CASSSQLSSYNEQFF. CDR3 DNA sequence: TGTGCCAGCAGCTCTCAGTTGAGCTCCTACAATGAGCAGTTCTTC.

This chain joins TRBV5-5 and TRBJ2-1, with 7 bases fitting TRBD2. This CDR3 is built from 12 residues. Germline V gene lookup returns CDR1 SGHKS and CDR2 YYEKEE (reference sequence). The V and J ends lost 4 bases and 15 bases, in that order; junction bases with no gene match: 10. CDR3 loop: CASSTGGRSGFF. The DNA for the CDR3 is TGTGCCAGCAGCACGGGAGGTCGGTCGGGGTTCTTC.

This clonotype was seen many times. The CDR3 loop reads CSARDGGGQPQHF. The CDR3 coding sequence is TGCAGTGCTAGAGATGGGGGAGGTCAGCCCCAGCATTTT. V gene TRBV20-1 combines with J gene TRBJ1-5; a weak D match, TRBD1 (5 bases). The length of the CDR3 is 13 residues. Germline CDR1 reads DFQATT; CDR2 reads SNEGSKA (reference sequence). The V end lost 0 bases, the J end lost 6 bases, and 9 bases lay between the germline ends.

The chain recombines TRBV28 with TRBJ2-7; TRBD1 is a possible D gene (5 bases). V was trimmed by 7 bases and J by 2 bases, leaving 12 bases between them. The CDR3 covers 13 residues. Germline V gene data show CDR1 as MDHEN and CDR2 as SYDVKM. The chain's CDR3 is CASTSGAAYEQYV. DNA of the CDR3: TGTGCCAGCACCAGTGGGGCAGCCTACGAGCAGTACGTC.

This chain connects TRBV9 to TRBJ1-5; D call uncertain. The CDR3 totals 14 residues. Trimming left V 0 bases short and J 5 bases short, with 9 bases between. Germline V gives CDR1 SGDLS, CDR2 YYNGEE. CDR3 in DNA: TGTGCCAGCAGCGTAGACGGAAGGGATCAGCCCCAGCATTTT. It is translated as CASSVDGRDQPQHF.

In this sample, this clonotype turned up a few times. The chain links TRBV6-5 to TRBJ2-1, with D perhaps TRBD1 (6 bases). Germline CDR1 and CDR2: MNHEY and SVGAGI. The V end was cut by 1 base, the J end by 1 base, with 17 bases between. The CDR3 length is 18 residues. CDR3 amino acids: CASSYLPFSGESYNEQFF. In DNA form, the CDR3 reads TGTGCCAGCAGTTACTTGCCCTTTTCAGGGGAGTCCTACAATGAGCAGTTCTTC.

A few counts support this clonotype. V gene TRBV5-1 combines with J gene TRBJ2-5; D perhaps matches TRBD1 (6 bases). Germline CDR1 and CDR2: SGHRS and YFSETQ. The CDR3 has 14 amino acids. Trimming cost V 4 bases and J 4 bases, with 14 bases left between them. This CDR3 reads CASSPQGPGETQYF. CDR3 sequence (DNA): TGCGCCAGCAGCCCCCAGGGGCCGGGAGAGACCCAGTACTTC.

The table lists this clonotype with a few counts. The V and J genes are TRBV30 and TRBJ2-2, with D maybe TRBD2 (7 bases). The germline V and J ends were trimmed by 2 bases and 3 bases, with 10 bases remaining between them. Germline V CDR1 and CDR2: GTSNPN, SVGIG (reference sequence). CDR3 length: 14 amino acids. The CDR3 spells CAWSWGGHTGELFF. The CDR3 region has the DNA TGTGCCTGGAGTTGGGGGGGCCACACCGGGGAGCTGTTTTTT.

The rearrangement uses TRBV5-1 and TRBJ1-2, with unresolved D. The CDR3 is 13 amino acids. Between the trimmed V and J ends, which lost 1 base and 3 bases, there was a span of 7 bases. Per the germline V gene, CDR1 is SGHRS and CDR2 is YFSETQ. CDR3 in amino acids: CASSLSADYGYTF. CDR3 in DNA: TGCGCCAGCAGCTTGTCTGCGGACTATGGCTACACCTTC.

The sample holds many counts of this clonotype. The chain carries TRBV12-3 or TRBV12-4 and TRBJ2-7; 9 bases agree with TRBD1. There are 15 residues in the CDR3. The J segment lost 4 bases and the V segment lost 6 bases, leaving 10 bases of the junction unmatched. This CDR3 is CASRLAGTGKYEQYF. The CDR3, as DNA: TGTGCCAGCAGACTCGCCGGGACAGGGAAGTACGAGCAGTACTTC.

This clonotype was detected only a few times. The chain carries TRBV10-3 and TRBJ2-5; 7 bases agree with TRBD2. Trimming removed 6 bases from V and 4 bases from J; junction bases left unmatched: 8. The CDR3 is 14 amino acids. Germline V gene data show CDR1 as ENHRY and CDR2 as SYGVKD. CDR3 loop: CAISAESGGETQYF. The DNA for the CDR3 is TGTGCCATCAGCGCCGAATCGGGGGGAGAGACCCAGTACTTC.

Only a few counts were recorded for this clonotype. This chain joins TRBV3-1 and TRBJ2-1; D is possibly TRBD1 (6 bases). V gave up 4 bases and J gave up 0 bases, with 7 bases separating them. The CDR3 sequence is 14 residues long. Looked up from germline, CDR1 is LGHDT and CDR2 is YNNKEL (reference sequence). This CDR3 is CASSRGHSYNEQFF. CDR3 bases: TGTGCCAGCAGCCGGGGGCACTCCTACAATGAGCAGTTCTTC.

There are a few counts of this clonotype. DNA of the CDR3: TGTGCCAGCAGCCAAGGACTAGCGGGGTCGTTAGGGGAGACCCAGTACTTC. It codes for CASSQGLAGSLGETQYF. The genes are TRBV4-2 and TRBJ2-5; 11 nucleotides line up with TRBD2. This CDR3 region has 17 residues. J lost 5 bases, V lost 1 base, and 9 bases had no gene match. CDR1 is LGHNA and CDR2 is YNFKEQ in the germline V gene.

This chain links TRBV20-1 with TRBJ2-1, with D possibly TRBD2 on 6 matching bases. The CDR3 runs 14 residues. Germline V lookup: CDR1 DFQATT, CDR2 SNEGSKA (reference sequence). V shed 5 bases and J shed 3 bases, with 14 bases lying between them. CDR3 nucleotides: TGCAGTGCTGATGTTGCGGGGCTCTACAATGAGCAGTTCTTC. It codes for CSADVAGLYNEQFF.

V gene TRBV20-1 combines with J gene TRBJ1-1, with 7 bases lining up with TRBD1. This CDR3 spans 14 amino acids. With V trimmed by 4 bases and J by 2 bases, 7 bases remained unmatched. CDR1 is DFQATT and CDR2 is SNEGSKA in the germline V gene (reference sequence). CDR3 loop: CSAKTDRRNTEAFF. The CDR3 coding sequence is TGCAGTGCTAAAACGGACAGGCGTAACACTGAAGCTTTCTTT.

This clonotype was seen ten or more times. An end of the junction differs from the germline gene, which may be a read error. The chain uses TRBV5-1 and TRBJ1-1, with 8 bases identical to TRBD1. The CDR3 has 14 residues. Germline CDR1 reads SGHRS; CDR2 reads YFSETQ. CDR3 nucleotides: TGTGCCAGCAGCTCCGGACAGGGAGACACTGAAGCTTTCTTT. This codes for CASSSGQGDTEAFF.

This clonotype was picked up a small number of times. This chain connects TRBV5-1 to TRBJ1-4; D not resolved. The CDR3 is 16 residues long. Trimming removed 4 bases from V and 0 bases from J, with 13 bases in between. Per germline, CDR1 SGHRS and CDR2 YFSETQ. The CDR3 spells CASSAVSGPTNEKLFF. In DNA form, the CDR3 reads TGCGCCAGCAGCGCAGTGAGCGGACCAACTAATGAAAAACTGTTTTTT.

This clonotype has just a few counts. V is TRBV10-3 and J is TRBJ2-5, with 7 bases that match TRBD2. The V gene end was trimmed by 5 bases and the J gene end by 2 bases; junction bases not matched to a gene: 8. Germline CDR1 reads ENHRY; CDR2 reads SYGVKD. The CDR3 has 15 residues. The CDR3: CAISIGGGKQETQYF. The CDR3 DNA reads as TGTGCCATCAGTATTGGGGGGGGAAAACAAGAGACCCAGTACTTC.

J is TRBJ2-5 and V is TRBV20-1; TRBD1 matches at 8 bases. The length of the CDR3 is 14 residues. V shed 3 bases, J shed 5 bases, and the junction held 8 bases outside the gene matches. Germline V lookup: CDR1 DFQATT, CDR2 SNEGSKA (reference sequence). CDR3 sequence reads: CSASLQGATETQYF. The CDR3 DNA follows: TGCAGTGCTAGTCTTCAGGGGGCTACGGAGACCCAGTACTTC.

A few counts support this clonotype. V usage is TRBV6-5 and J usage is TRBJ2-1, with TRBD2 matching over 7 bases. The junction had 6 bases not matched to a gene; V was cut back by 7 bases and J by 9 bases. The CDR3 spans 12 residues. Per germline, CDR1 MNHEY and CDR2 SVGAGI. The CDR3 protein is CASTPGGSEQFF. The CDR3 DNA sequence: TGTGCCAGCACCCCGGGGGGTAGTGAGCAGTTCTTC.

This clonotype occurred many times. The V and J genes are TRBV6-2 or TRBV6-3 and TRBJ1-1; the D is unclear. CDR1 and CDR2 from the germline V gene are MNHEY and SVGEGT. V lost 6 bases to trimming and J lost 1 base, with 9 bases between them. This CDR3 is built from 13 residues. The CDR3 here is CASSREENTEAFF. The CDR3 DNA follows: TGTGCCAGCAGCCGTGAAGAGAACACTGAAGCTTTCTTT.

This chain connects TRBV6-5 to TRBJ1-1; D ambiguous. Germline values: CDR1 MNHEY, CDR2 SVGAGI. The CDR3 has 16 residues. The ends were cut back, 2 bases at V and 0 bases at J, with 13 bases in the middle. The CDR3 region is CASSYGVSPMNTEAFF. The DNA for the CDR3 is TGTGCCAGCAGTTACGGGGTCAGCCCCATGAACACTGAAGCTTTCTTT.

This clonotype was counted many times. Here the CDR3 reads CASSLGRGTTANYGYTF. The CDR3 nucleotides are TGTGCCAGCAGCTTAGGCAGGGGGACCACAGCTAACTATGGCTACACCTTC. The genes are TRBV7-2 and TRBJ1-2; TRBD1 aligns across 7 bases. This CDR3 has 17 amino acids. Germline V gives CDR1 SGHTA, CDR2 FQGNSA. The ends lost 1 base at V and 0 bases at J; junction bases unmatched: 8.

This clonotype was picked up many times. The chain recombines TRBV12-3 or TRBV12-4 with TRBJ2-1; D ambiguous. The CDR3 runs 13 residues. V was clipped by 6 bases and J by 0 bases, with 6 bases between them. The CDR3 DNA reads TGTGCCAGCAGAGAGAGCTCCTACAATGAGCAGTTCTTC. Amino acids: CASRESSYNEQFF.

This clonotype was counted many times. The gene calls are TRBV5-1 and TRBJ1-2; D ambiguous. CDR1 and CDR2 (germline): SGHRS, YFSETQ. This CDR3 is built from 13 residues. Trimming removed 2 bases at V and 5 bases at J, with 10 bases between. CDR3 amino acids: CASSFLASYGYTF. In DNA form, the CDR3 reads TGCGCCAGCAGCTTCTTAGCCTCGTATGGCTACACCTTC.

V usage is TRBV7-6 and J usage is TRBJ2-2, with 12 bases fitting TRBD2. The V segment lost 10 bases and the J segment 4 bases; nucleotides outside the gene matches: 7. Germline-derived CDR1 and CDR2 are SGHVS and FNYEAQ. This CDR3 spans 15 amino acids. CDR3 in amino acids: CATTVLAGGTGELFF. The CDR3 DNA follows: TGTGCCACCACGGTACTAGCGGGGGGCACCGGGGAGCTGTTTTTT.

This clonotype was counted at least ten times. The chain couples TRBV29-1 to TRBJ2-1; no clear D. Trimming pared 5 bases from V and 0 bases from J, leaving 14 bases between. This CDR3 has 15 residues. CDR1 is SQVTM and CDR2 is ANQGSEA in the germline V gene. The CDR3 region is CSVSGDRSSYNEQFF. The CDR3 coding sequence is TGCAGCGTTTCGGGTGACCGAAGCTCCTACAATGAGCAGTTCTTC.

The table lists this clonotype with a few counts. The V call is TRBV18, the J call TRBJ1-5; TRBD1 matches at 7 bases. Trimming took 3 bases from V and 6 from J; bases not matched to a gene: 8. CDR1 and CDR2 (germline): KGHSH, LQKENI. The CDR3 has 15 residues. This CDR3 is CASSPRDREGQPQHF. The CDR3 DNA reads as TGTGCCAGCTCACCTCGAGACAGGGAAGGTCAGCCCCAGCATTTT. The whole variable domain, filled in from reference TRBV18 and TRBJ1-5, reads NAGVMQNPRHLVRRRGQEARLRCSPMKGHSHVYWYRQLPEEGLKFMVYLQKENIIDESGMPKERFSAEFPKEGPSILRIQQVVRGDSAAYFCASSPRDREGQPQHFGDGTRLSIL.